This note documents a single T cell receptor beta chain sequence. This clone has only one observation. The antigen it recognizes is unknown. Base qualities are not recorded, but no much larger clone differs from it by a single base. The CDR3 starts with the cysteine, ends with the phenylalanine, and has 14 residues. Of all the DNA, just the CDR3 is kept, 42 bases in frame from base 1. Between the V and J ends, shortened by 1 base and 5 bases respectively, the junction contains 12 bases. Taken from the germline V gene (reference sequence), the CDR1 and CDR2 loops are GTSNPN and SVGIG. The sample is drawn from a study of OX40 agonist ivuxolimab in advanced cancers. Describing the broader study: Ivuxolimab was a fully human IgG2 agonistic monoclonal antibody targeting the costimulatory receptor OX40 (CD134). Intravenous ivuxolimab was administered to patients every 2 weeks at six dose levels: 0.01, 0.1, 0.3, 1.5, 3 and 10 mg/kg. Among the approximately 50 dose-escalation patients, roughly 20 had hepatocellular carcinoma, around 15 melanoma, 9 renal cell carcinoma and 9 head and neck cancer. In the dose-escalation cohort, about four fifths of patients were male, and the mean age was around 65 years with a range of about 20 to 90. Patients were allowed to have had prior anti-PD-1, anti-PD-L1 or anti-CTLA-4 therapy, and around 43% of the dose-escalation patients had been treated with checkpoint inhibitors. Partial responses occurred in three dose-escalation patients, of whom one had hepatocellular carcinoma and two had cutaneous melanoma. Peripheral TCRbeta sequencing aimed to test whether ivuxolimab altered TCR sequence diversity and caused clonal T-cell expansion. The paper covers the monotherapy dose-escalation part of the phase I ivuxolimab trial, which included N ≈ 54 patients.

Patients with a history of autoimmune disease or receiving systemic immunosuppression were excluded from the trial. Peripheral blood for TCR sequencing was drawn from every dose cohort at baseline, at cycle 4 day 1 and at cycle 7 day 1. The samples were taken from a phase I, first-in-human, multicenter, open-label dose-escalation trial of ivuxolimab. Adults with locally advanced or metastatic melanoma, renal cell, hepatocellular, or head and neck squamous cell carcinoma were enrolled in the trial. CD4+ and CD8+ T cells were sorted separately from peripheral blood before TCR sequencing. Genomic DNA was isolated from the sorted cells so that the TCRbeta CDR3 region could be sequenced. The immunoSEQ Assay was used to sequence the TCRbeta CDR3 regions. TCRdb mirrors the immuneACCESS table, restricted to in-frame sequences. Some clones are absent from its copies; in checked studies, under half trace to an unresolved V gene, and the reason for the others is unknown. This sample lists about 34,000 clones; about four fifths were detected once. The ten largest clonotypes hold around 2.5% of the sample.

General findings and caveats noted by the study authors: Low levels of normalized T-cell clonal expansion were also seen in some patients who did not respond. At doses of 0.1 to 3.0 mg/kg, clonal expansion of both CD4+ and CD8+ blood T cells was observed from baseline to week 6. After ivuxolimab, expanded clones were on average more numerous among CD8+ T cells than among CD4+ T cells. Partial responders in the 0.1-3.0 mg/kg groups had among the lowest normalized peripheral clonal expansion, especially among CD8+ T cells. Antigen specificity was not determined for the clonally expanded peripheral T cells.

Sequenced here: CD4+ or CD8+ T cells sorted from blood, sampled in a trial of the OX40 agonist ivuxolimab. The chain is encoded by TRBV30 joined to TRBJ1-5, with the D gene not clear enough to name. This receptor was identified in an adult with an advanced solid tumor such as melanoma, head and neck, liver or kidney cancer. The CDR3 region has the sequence CAWSGAATDQPQHF. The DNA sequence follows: TGTGCCTGGAGTGGGGCCGCGACGGATCAGCCCCAGCATTTT.